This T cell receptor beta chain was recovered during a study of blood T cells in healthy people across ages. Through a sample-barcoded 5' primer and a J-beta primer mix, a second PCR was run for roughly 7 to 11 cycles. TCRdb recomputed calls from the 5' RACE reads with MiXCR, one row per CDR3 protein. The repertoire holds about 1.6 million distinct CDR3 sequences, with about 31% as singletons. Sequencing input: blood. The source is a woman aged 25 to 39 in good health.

The CDR3 region is CAWSSATLAQETQYF. CDR3 sequence (DNA): TGTGCCTGGAGTAGTGCAACCCTAGCCCAAGAGACCCAGTACTTC. The chain links TRBV30 to TRBJ2-5, with D possibly TRBD2 on 5 matching bases. V lost 2 bases and J lost 1, with 14 bases in between. This CDR3 has 15 amino acids. Germline CDR1 reads GTSNPN; CDR2 reads SVGIG (reference sequence).